This T cell receptor (beta chain) was captured in a study of blood T cell repertoires in COVID-19. Study details: Acute and convalescent COVID-19 samples came from the United States, Italy and Spain. Sample material is recorded as cDNA or gDNA derived from T cells, B-cell-depleted T cells, or PBMCs.

In the study's own analysis: Reference gene primer amplification in the assay estimated nucleated cell counts. Assay: immunoSEQ multiplex PCR; the TCRdb copy retains only in-frame clones and omits some. The DNA was the basis for D and trimming; V, J and clone size are from that table. The sample records more than 100,000 clones, about 90% being singletons. V was pared by 5 bases and J by 2 bases, with 7 bases of the junction left unmatched. The CDR3 is made up of 15 amino acids. Germline CDR1 is MDHEN and CDR2 is SYDVKM. The source material was peripheral blood. The receptor was isolated from a woman aged 70-85 years with acute or convalescent COVID-19. The V call is TRBV28, the J call TRBJ2-7; TRBD2 matches 9 bases. Here the CDR3 DNA reads TGTGCCAGCAGTCTAGTGACTAGCGGTACCTACGAGCAGTACTTC. Residues: CASSLVTSGTYEQYF.